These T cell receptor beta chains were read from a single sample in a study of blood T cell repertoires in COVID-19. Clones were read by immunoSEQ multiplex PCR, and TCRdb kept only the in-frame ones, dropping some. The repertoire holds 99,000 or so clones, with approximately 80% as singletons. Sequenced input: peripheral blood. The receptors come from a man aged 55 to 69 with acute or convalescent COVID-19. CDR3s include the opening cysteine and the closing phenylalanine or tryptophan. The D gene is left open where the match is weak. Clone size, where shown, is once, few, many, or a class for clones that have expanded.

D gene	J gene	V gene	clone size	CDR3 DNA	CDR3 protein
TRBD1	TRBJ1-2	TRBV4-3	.	TGCGCCAGCAGCCCCCGGTCGGGGACAGGGGGCTGGTATGGCTACACCTTC	CASSPRSGTGGWYGYTF
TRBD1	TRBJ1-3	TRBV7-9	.	TGTGCCAGCAGCTACCAGGGGGGCGCAGAAAACACCATATATTTT	CASSYQGGAENTIYF
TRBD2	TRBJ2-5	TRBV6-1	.	TGTGCCAGCAGTGAATGGATTCCTAGCGGGAGGGCCGGGACCCAGTACTTC	CASSEWIPSGRAGTQYF
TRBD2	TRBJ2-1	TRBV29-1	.	TGCAGCCTTATAGCGGGGGGGCTTGCACTCTTC	CSLIAGGLALF
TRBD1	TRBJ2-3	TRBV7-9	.	TGTGCCAGCAGCTTAAAAGGACAGGGATTGTTTGCTGATACGCAGTATTTT	CASSLKGQGLFADTQYF
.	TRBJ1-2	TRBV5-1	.	TGCGCCAGCAGCTTGGCCCAGATTAACTATGGCTACACCTTC	CASSLAQINYGYTF
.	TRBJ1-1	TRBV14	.	TGTGCCAGCAGCCAAGATGGGAGCGCGAATCCCATTTTT	CASSQDGSANPIF
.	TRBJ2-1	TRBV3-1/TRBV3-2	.	TGTGCCAGCAGCCCCCGGGAAACAGGGCCCGCTAAAATTGAGCAGTTCTTC	CASSPRETGPAKIEQFF
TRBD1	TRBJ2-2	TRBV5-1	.	TGCGCCACCAAACTCCCCGGGACAGGGAACACCGGGGAGCTGTTTTTT	CATKLPGTGNTGELFF
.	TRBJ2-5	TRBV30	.	TGTGCCTGGAGTAGAAATTCCGGCCAAGAGACCCAGTACTTC	CAWSRNSGQETQYF
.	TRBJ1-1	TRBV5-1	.	TGCGCCAGCAGCTTGAGTGCGGTGAACACTGAAGCTTTCTTT	CASSLSAVNTEAFF
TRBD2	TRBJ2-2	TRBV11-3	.	TGTGCCAGCAGCTTCGGGGGGGCAAGGACCGGGGAGCTGTTTTTT	CASSFGGARTGELFF
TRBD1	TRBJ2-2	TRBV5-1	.	TGCGCCAGCAGACCCGGGACAGGGGGCAACGGGGAGCTGTTTTTT	CASRPGTGGNGELFF
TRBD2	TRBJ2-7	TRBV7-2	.	TGTGCCAGCACCCCTTGGGAGGGGTCCCACGAGCAGTACTTC	CASTPWEGSHEQYF
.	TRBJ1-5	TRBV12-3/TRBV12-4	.	TGTGCCAGCAGTCGAGGCGGTGATCAGCCCCAGCATTTT	CASSRGGDQPQHF
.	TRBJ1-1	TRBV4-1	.	TGCGCCAGCAGCCACCCGGGGGTTAGGACTGAAGCTTTCTTT	CASSHPGVRTEAFF
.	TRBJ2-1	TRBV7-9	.	TGTGCCAGCAGCTTAAAAACCATTTTTGGGAGCTCCTACAATGAGCAGTTCTTC	CASSLKTIFGSSYNEQFF
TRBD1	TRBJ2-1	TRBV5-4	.	TGTGCCAGCACCCTATCCACCGACAGGGTTGAGCAGTTCTTC	CASTLSTDRVEQFF
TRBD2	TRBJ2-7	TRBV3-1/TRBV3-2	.	TGTGCCAGCGAGCTAGCGGGGTCCTACGAGCAGTACTTC	CASELAGSYEQYF
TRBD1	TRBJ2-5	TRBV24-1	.	TGTGCCACCAGTGATCTGGACAGGGGAAGGCAAGAGACCCAGTACTTC	CATSDLDRGRQETQYF
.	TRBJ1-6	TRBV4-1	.	TGCGCCAGCTCGCTTGGGGAGAACTATAATTCACCCCTCCACTTT	CASSLGENYNSPLHF
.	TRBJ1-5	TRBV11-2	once	TGTGCCAGCAGCCGCCTTCGGGGGGCGAGCAATCAGCCCCAGCATTTT	CASSRLRGASNQPQHF
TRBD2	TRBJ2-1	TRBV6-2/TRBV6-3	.	TGTGCCAGCAGTTACCTTGGGCGGGGGGGAGATGAGCAGTTCTTC	CASSYLGRGGDEQFF
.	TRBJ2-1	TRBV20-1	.	TGCAGTGCTAGAGTACAGATCCTTGAGTTCTTC	CSARVQILEFF
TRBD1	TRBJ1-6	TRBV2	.	TGTGCCAGCGCAGGGACAGGGGGCTCCTATAATTCACCCCTCCACTTT	CASAGTGGSYNSPLHF
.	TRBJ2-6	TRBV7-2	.	TGTGCCAGCAGCCCCCGCCTTAGCGGTTTAACCTCTGGGGCCAACGTCCTGACTTTC	CASSPRLSGLTSGANVLTF
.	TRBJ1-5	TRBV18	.	TGTGCCAGCTCACCACCGGAACGGGGGAATCAGCCCCAGCATTTT	CASSPPERGNQPQHF
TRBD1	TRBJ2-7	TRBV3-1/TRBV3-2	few	TGTGCCAGCAGCCATCAACAGGGGAGTACGTACTTC	CASSHQQGSTYF
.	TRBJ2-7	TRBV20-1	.	TGCAGTGCTAGCGGGGCCTACGAGCAGTACTTC	CSASGAYEQYF
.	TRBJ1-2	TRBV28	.	TGTGCCAGCAGTCGGGGAGGATATGGCTACACCTTC	CASSRGGYGYTF
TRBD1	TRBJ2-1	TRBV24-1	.	TGTGCCACCAGTGGGACCGGGACAGGGGTCAATGAGCAGTTCTTC	CATSGTGTGVNEQFF
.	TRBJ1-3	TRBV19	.	TGTGCCAGTAGTGAACAGGGCGGAAACACCATATATTTT	CASSEQGGNTIYF
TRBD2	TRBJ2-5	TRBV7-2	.	TGTGCCAGCAGCTTCCTAGCGGGGGGCCTCGAGACCCAGTACTTC	CASSFLAGGLETQYF
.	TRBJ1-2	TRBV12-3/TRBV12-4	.	TGTGCCAGCAGTTTAGGGCAGGGAGGAGGCTACACCTTC	CASSLGQGGGYTF
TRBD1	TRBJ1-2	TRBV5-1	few	TGCGCCAGCAGCGGACAGGGGGACGGCTACACCTTC	CASSGQGDGYTF
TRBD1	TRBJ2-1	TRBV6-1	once	TGTGCCACCACCCCCGGGACAGAAAAAAACAATGAGCAGTTCTTC	CATTPGTEKNNEQFF
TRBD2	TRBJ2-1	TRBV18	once	TGTGCCAGCTCACCCGGACTAGCGGGAGAGGGGGACTACAATGAGCAGTTCTTC	CASSPGLAGEGDYNEQFF
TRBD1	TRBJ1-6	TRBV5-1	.	TGCGCCAGCAGCGTAGGGACAGTTAATAATTCACCCCTCCACTTT	CASSVGTVNNSPLHF
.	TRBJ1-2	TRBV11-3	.	TGTGCCAGCAGCCAAGGGGTAGCAGGGGACAACTATGGCTACACCTTC	CASSQGVAGDNYGYTF
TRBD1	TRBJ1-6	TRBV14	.	TGTGCCAGCAGCCCCGGACAGGGCGGTAATTCACCCCTCCACTTT	CASSPGQGGNSPLHF
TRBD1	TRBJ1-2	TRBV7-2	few	TGTGCCAGCAGCTTAGGGACAGGGGAAGATGGCTACACCTTC	CASSLGTGEDGYTF
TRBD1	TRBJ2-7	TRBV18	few	TGTGCCAGCTCACCACGAGCGACAGGGGTGGGGGAGCAGTACTTC	CASSPRATGVGEQYF
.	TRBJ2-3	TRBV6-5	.	TGTGCCAGCAGGCGACAGGGCACAGATACGCAGTATTTT	CASRRQGTDTQYF
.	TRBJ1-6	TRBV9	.	TGTGCCAGCAGCGTAGATCCCCCGCGAACAGGGATGCATTCACCCCTCCACTTT	CASSVDPPRTGMHSPLHF
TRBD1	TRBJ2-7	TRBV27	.	TGTGCCAGCAGTCTCACACCCGGGACAGGGGTCTACGAGCAGTACTTC	CASSLTPGTGVYEQYF